These 27 T cell receptor beta chains came from one sample sequenced in a study of shared clonotypes between healthy human individuals. Assay: immunoSEQ multiplex PCR; the TCRdb copy retains only in-frame clones and omits some. The table has fewer than 1.8 million clones, 98% to 99% seen once. Sequenced sample: naive CD4+ T cells sorted from blood. Indicated subset: CD45RA+ positively selected. The source is a man aged 30 to 39 in good health.

The CDR3 region is CASSLLSSYNEQFF. The CDR3 coding sequence is TGTGCCAGCAGCTTACTCAGCTCCTACAATGAGCAGTTCTTC. V and J are TRBV11-2 and TRBJ2-1; no clear D. CDR1 is SGHAT, CDR2 FQNNGV, per germline. CDR3 length: 14 amino acids. The germline V and J ends were trimmed by 2 bases and 0 bases, with 5 bases remaining between them.

The chain couples TRBV4-3 to TRBJ1-1; D perhaps matches TRBD1 (5 bases). Germline V gene sequence: CDR1 LGHNA, CDR2 YSLEER. The V and J ends lost 4 bases and 5 bases respectively, with 14 bases between them. The CDR3 is 14 residues long. CDR3 amino acids: CASSPGVGGTEAFF. In DNA form, the CDR3 reads TGCGCCAGCAGCCCAGGCGTCGGGGGGACTGAAGCTTTCTTT.

The chain recombines TRBV13 with TRBJ2-7; 10 nucleotides match TRBD1. V lost 10 bases, J lost 4 bases, and 4 bases stayed unmatched. The length of the CDR3 is 12 residues. Germline V gene sequence: CDR1 PRHDT, CDR2 FYEKMQ (reference sequence). The CDR3 sequence: CATGQGKYEQYF. In DNA, the CDR3 is TGTGCCACGGGACAGGGGAAGTACGAGCAGTACTTC.

V and J are TRBV5-5 and TRBJ1-1, with D unclear. Trimming pared 0 bases from V and 0 bases from J, leaving 9 bases between. Germline V lookup: CDR1 SGHKS, CDR2 YYEKEE (reference sequence). The CDR3 contains 15 residues. The CDR3 here is CASSLVPVMNTEAFF. In DNA, the CDR3 is TGTGCCAGCAGCTTGGTCCCGGTAATGAACACTGAAGCTTTCTTT.

The V gene is TRBV28, the J gene TRBJ1-2; unclear D gene. The CDR3 is 12 residues long. The germline V gene encodes CDR1 MDHEN and CDR2 SYDVKM. Trimming left V 6 bases short and J 5 bases short, with 10 bases between. The CDR3 sequence is CASRPAGYGYTF. The CDR3 bases are TGTGCCAGCAGACCGGCAGGATATGGCTACACCTTC.

In its sample, this clone was seen once. This sequence joins TRBV6-5 and TRBJ2-7; TRBD1 agrees at 8 bases. After removal of 6 bases from V and 3 bases from J, the junction contained 7 bases not matched to a gene. The length of the CDR3 is 14 residues. Germline assignment: CDR1 MNHEY and CDR2 SVGAGI. Here the CDR3 reads CASRFPGQGYEQYF. The CDR3 DNA reads TGTGCCAGCAGGTTTCCTGGACAGGGCTACGAGCAGTACTTC.

This sequence joins TRBV25-1 and TRBJ1-3; D gene uncertain. The CDR3 length is 14 residues. Trimming removed 6 bases from V and 9 bases from J, with 18 bases in between. The germline CDR1 and CDR2 sequences are MGHDK and SYGVNS. In DNA form, the CDR3 reads TGTGCCAGCAGCCCAACCAGGCGGTTCGGCACCATATATTTT. This translates into CASSPTRRFGTIYF.

This chain uses TRBV5-1 with TRBJ2-3; 7 positions match TRBD2. CDR1 is SGHRS, CDR2 YFSETQ, per germline. The CDR3 loop spans 15 amino acids. Losses at the gene ends were 0 bases for V and 6 bases for J; bases not matched to a gene: 7. In DNA, the CDR3 is TGCGCCAGCAGCTTGGCCCTACTAGCGTTGGATACGCAGTATTTT. Protein: CASSLALLALDTQYF.

V and J are TRBV18 and TRBJ1-2; maybe TRBD1 (5 bases). Germline V lookup: CDR1 KGHSH, CDR2 LQKENI. Trimming took off 0 bases at V and 4 bases at J, with 9 bases between the two ends. CDR3 length: 14 amino acids. CDR3 sequence: CASSPPADTYGYTF. The CDR3, as DNA: TGTGCCAGCTCACCACCGGCGGACACCTATGGCTACACCTTC.

The chain is built from TRBV5-4 and TRBJ2-3, with 11 bases aligning to TRBD2. The CDR3 runs 15 residues. The ends lost 4 bases at V and 6 bases at J; junction bases unmatched: 7. The V gene's germline CDR1 is SGHNT and CDR2 YYREEE (reference sequence). CDR3 protein: CASSRLAGGGDTQYF. CDR3 nucleotide sequence: TGTGCCAGCAGCCGTCTAGCGGGGGGAGGGGATACGCAGTATTTT.

The chain joins TRBV10-2 to TRBJ2-7, with TRBD1 identical over 7 bases. J was trimmed by 3 bases and V by 4 bases; bases with no gene match: 6. CDR1 WSHSY and CDR2 SAAADI come from the germline V gene. The CDR3 runs 14 residues. CDR3 DNA: TGCGCCAGCAGTGTCGACAGGGCAGGCTACGAGCAGTACTTC. Encoded protein: CASSVDRAGYEQYF.

J is TRBJ2-3 and V is TRBV6-1; weak D call: TRBD1 (5 bases). The V end lost 4 bases, the J end lost 3 bases, and 14 bases lay between the germline ends. Germline CDR1 is MNHNS and CDR2 is SASEGT. This CDR3 is built from 15 residues. CDR3 residues: CASSVGQGGTDTQYF. CDR3 in DNA: TGTGCCAGCAGTGTTGGGCAGGGCGGTACAGATACGCAGTATTTT.

Here the CDR3 DNA reads TGTGCCATTGGGACAGACTCCTACAATGAGCAGTTCTTC. This sequence encodes CAIGTDSYNEQFF. The chain combines TRBV11-2 with TRBJ2-1, with 7 bases matching TRBD1. Germline lookup yields CDR1 SGHAT and CDR2 FQNNGV. The CDR3 loop spans 13 amino acids. V dropped 10 bases and J dropped 0; count of bases not matched to a gene: 3.

The chain carries TRBV29-1 and TRBJ1-5; D gene ambiguous. Per germline, CDR1 SQVTM and CDR2 ANQGSEA. With 5 bases removed from V and 2 bases from J, the gap between germline ends came to 7 bases. The CDR3 runs 12 residues. The CDR3 DNA follows: TGCAGCGTTCGTCACGGCAATCAGCCCCAGCATTTT. Its protein product is CSVRHGNQPQHF.

J is TRBJ2-1 and V is TRBV6-5; 8 bases are shared with TRBD2. This CDR3 has 13 amino acids. CDR1 and CDR2 from the germline V gene are MNHEY and SVGAGI. Written as DNA, the CDR3 is TGTGCTACAAGGCGGGAGGCCTACAATGAGCAGTTCTTC. Translating gives CATRREAYNEQFF.

The chain uses TRBV14 and TRBJ2-7, with D unresolved. Trimming took off 1 base at V and 3 bases at J, with 19 bases between the two ends. There are 17 residues in the CDR3. CDR1 and CDR2 (germline): SGHDN, FVKESK. The CDR3 nucleotides read TGTGCCAGCAGCCAAGTGGGTCGGTGGGGTTCCTACTACGAGCAGTACTTC. Its translation is CASSQVGRWGSYYEQYF.

The chain recombines TRBV6-5 with TRBJ2-3; D ambiguous. Trimming removed 2 bases at V and 3 bases at J, with 12 bases between. Germline lookup yields CDR1 MNHEY and CDR2 SVGAGI. There are 15 residues in the CDR3. DNA of the CDR3: TGTGCCAGCAGTTACATTCGAGGCCTTACAGATACGCAGTATTTT. Its translation: CASSYIRGLTDTQYF.

The chain is built from TRBV7-9 and TRBJ1-2; unclear D gene. This CDR3 is built from 16 residues. Germline CDR1 SEHNR, CDR2 FQNEAQ (reference sequence). V was cut by 0 bases and J by 8 bases, with 19 bases left in between. This CDR3 reads CASSLAIMPDPNGYTF. In nucleotides, the CDR3 is TGTGCCAGCAGCTTAGCAATAATGCCAGACCCTAACGGCTACACCTTC.

This clone was recorded once. This chain uses TRBV5-5 with TRBJ2-1; 7 bases align to TRBD1. This CDR3 is 15 amino acids long. Germline CDR1 is SGHKS and CDR2 is YYEKEE (reference sequence). Trimming removed 1 base from V and 3 bases from J; junction bases left unmatched: 4. Here the CDR3 reads CASSLRWDSYNEQFF. The CDR3 coding sequence is TGTGCCAGCAGCTTGAGGTGGGACAGCTACAATGAGCAGTTCTTC.

The J gene is TRBJ2-3, the V gene TRBV4-1, with 9 positions matching TRBD2. V lost 1 base and J lost 2; bases outside the gene matches: 16. This CDR3 is 20 amino acids long. CDR1 MGHRA and CDR2 YSYEKL come from the germline V gene. DNA for the CDR3: TGCGCCAGCAGCCAAGGCACGTTCTTCCCTGCTAGCGGGGACACAGATACGCAGTATTTT. Translation: CASSQGTFFPASGDTDTQYF.

Remarks on this clone: Other DNA sequences in this specimen translate into the identical CDR3. The V call is TRBV5-1, the J call TRBJ2-7, with 8 bases lining up with TRBD1. From germline, CDR1 is SGHRS and CDR2 YFSETQ. The CDR3 runs to 12 residues. CDR3 sequence (DNA): TGCGCTAGCCGACAGGGGCAGTACGAGCAGTACTTC. As protein: CASRQGQYEQYF.

The V gene is TRBV5-1, the J gene TRBJ2-7; D gene ambiguous. Germline V gene data show CDR1 as SGHRS and CDR2 as YFSETQ. The length of the CDR3 is 16 residues. V was cut by 0 bases and J by 3 bases, with 16 bases left in between. The CDR3 sequence is CASSLVPFSTGYEQYF. Here the CDR3 DNA reads TGCGCCAGCAGCTTGGTCCCTTTTTCCACGGGCTACGAGCAGTACTTC.

The gene calls are TRBV5-8 and TRBJ2-5; 9 bases align to TRBD1. Germline V gene data show CDR1 as SGHTS and CDR2 as YDEGEE. CDR3 size: 17 residues. V shed 4 bases, J shed 5 bases, and the junction held 15 bases outside the gene matches. CDR3 sequence: CASSRGAGTGMSETQYF. CDR3 sequence (DNA): TGTGCCAGCAGCCGGGGGGCAGGGACAGGGATGTCGGAGACCCAGTACTTC. Complete variable domain (other parts from reference TRBV5-8 and TRBJ2-5): EAGVTQSPTHLIKTRGQQATLRCSPISGHTSVYWYQQALGLGLQFLLWYDEGEERNRGNFPPRFSGRQFPNYSSELNVNALELEDSALYLCASSRGAGTGMSETQYFGPGTRLLVL.

On this clone itself: This sample also contains other DNA sequences that code for the same CDR3. The DNA for the CDR3 is TGTGCCAGCAGTCTAGCGGGTAGCTACAATGAGCAGTTCTTC. Its translation is CASSLAGSYNEQFF. The chain couples TRBV7-9 to TRBJ2-1; 8 positions agree with TRBD2. Germline-derived CDR1 and CDR2 are SEHNR and FQNEAQ (reference sequence). With V trimmed by 6 bases and J by 3 bases, 4 bases remained unmatched. The CDR3 length is 14 residues. Together with reference TRBV7-9 and TRBJ2-1, the CDR3 gives the full variable domain: DTGVSQNPRHKITKRGQNVTFRCDPISEHNRLYWYRQTLGQGPEFLTYFQNEAQLEKSRLLSDRFSAERPKGSFSTLEIQRTEQGDSAMYLCASSLAGSYNEQFFGPGTRLTVL.

The rearrangement uses TRBV10-2 and TRBJ2-7; weak D call: TRBD2 (6 bases). The CDR3 has 12 residues. V lost 6 bases and J 10 bases, leaving 16 bases between the germline ends. CDR1 is WSHSY and CDR2 is SAAADI in the germline V gene. Here the CDR3 DNA reads TGCGCCAGCAGGAGGCGGGAAGGGATTCAGTACTTC. This gives the protein CASRRREGIQYF.

This chain joins TRBV7-6 and TRBJ1-5, with D perhaps TRBD1 (5 bases). V was cut by 1 base and J by 7 bases, with 14 bases left in between. This CDR3 comprises 15 residues. Looked up from germline, CDR1 is SGHVS and CDR2 is FNYEAQ. The CDR3 DNA sequence: TGTGCCAGCAGCTTAGGGCCTGCGGGGGAGCAGCCCCAGCATTTT. Its protein is CASSLGPAGEQPQHF.

The chain has TRBV25-1 and TRBJ2-3, with D uncertain. CDR1 is MGHDK, CDR2 SYGVNS, per germline. V lost 8 bases, J lost 0 bases, and 12 bases lay in between. The CDR3 is 14 amino acids. The CDR3 loop reads CASGFSASTDTQYF. The CDR3 DNA follows: TGTGCCAGCGGATTTTCCGCTAGCACAGATACGCAGTATTTT. The variable domain in full, with the rest retrieved from reference TRBV25-1 and TRBJ2-3, is EADIYQTPRYLVIGTGKKITLECSQTMGHDKMYWYQQDPGMELHLIHYSYGVNSTEKGDLSSESTVSRIRTEHFPLTLESARPSHTSQYLCASGFSASTDTQYFGPGTRLTVL.